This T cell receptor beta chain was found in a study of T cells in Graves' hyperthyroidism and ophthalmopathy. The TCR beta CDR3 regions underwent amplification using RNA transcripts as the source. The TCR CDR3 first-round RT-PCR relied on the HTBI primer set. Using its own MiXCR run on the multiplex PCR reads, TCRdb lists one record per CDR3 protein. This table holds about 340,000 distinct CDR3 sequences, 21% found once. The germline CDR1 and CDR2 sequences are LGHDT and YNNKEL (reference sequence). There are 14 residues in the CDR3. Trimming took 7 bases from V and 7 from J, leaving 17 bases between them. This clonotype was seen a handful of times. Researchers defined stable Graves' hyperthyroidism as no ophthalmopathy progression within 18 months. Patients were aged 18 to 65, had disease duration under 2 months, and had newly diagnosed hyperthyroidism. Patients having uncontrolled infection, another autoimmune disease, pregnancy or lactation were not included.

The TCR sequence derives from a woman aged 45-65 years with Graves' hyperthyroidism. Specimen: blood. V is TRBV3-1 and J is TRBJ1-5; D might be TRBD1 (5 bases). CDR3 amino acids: CASTEGGAGQPQHF. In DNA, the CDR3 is TGTGCCAGCACCGAAGGAGGGGCAGGACAGCCCCAGCATTTT.